Following are 31 T cell receptor beta chains from one sample sequenced in a study of blood T cells in healthy people across ages. A J-beta primer mix and a sample-barcoded 5' primer were used in a second PCR of about 7 to 11 cycles. TCRdb passed the 5' RACE reads through MiXCR, listing each CDR3 protein once. The table has about 1.1 million distinct CDR3 sequences, around two fifths seen once. The sample comprised blood. Receptors were obtained from a man younger than 35 in good health.

This clonotype has only a few counts. J is TRBJ1-5 and V is TRBV6-1; D uncertain. This CDR3 has 13 residues. Looked up from germline, CDR1 is MNHNS and CDR2 is SASEGT. The ends were cut back, 9 bases at V and 0 bases at J, with 9 bases in the middle. CDR3 region: CASRAPSNQPQHF. In nucleotides, the CDR3 is TGTGCCAGTAGGGCACCTAGCAATCAGCCCCAGCATTTT.

This clonotype was seen only a few times. This chain links TRBV7-2 with TRBJ2-1; D gene unclear. The V end lost 3 bases, the J end lost 5 bases, and 14 bases lay between the germline ends. This CDR3 is built from 15 residues. Germline-derived CDR1 and CDR2 are SGHTA and FQGNSA. The CDR3 coding sequence is TGTGCCAGCAGCTTGGGCGTAAGATCTGACAATGAGCAGTTCTTC. This codes for CASSLGVRSDNEQFF. The entire variable domain, with the rest obtained from reference TRBV7-2 and TRBJ2-1, is as follows: GAGVSQSPSNKVTEKGKDVELRCDPISGHTALYWYRQSLGQGLEFLIYFQGNSAPDKSGLPSDRFSAERTGGSVSTLTIQRTQQEDSAVYLCASSLGVRSDNEQFFGPGTRLTVL.

V is TRBV20-1 and J is TRBJ1-6; D might be TRBD1 (5 bases). The CDR3 totals 17 residues. The germline V gene has CDR1 DFQATT and CDR2 SNEGSKA (reference sequence). Trimming shortened V by 2 bases and J by 1 base, and 15 bases separated the two germline ends. The CDR3 region has the DNA TGCAGTGCTAGACCAGGGACCGGGGGGTCCTATAATTCACCCCTCCACTTT. Translation: CSARPGTGGSYNSPLHF.

This clonotype was seen a few times. The genes are TRBV6-2 or TRBV6-3 and TRBJ2-1; D remains unclear. Germline V gene sequence: CDR1 MNHEY, CDR2 SVGEGT. The CDR3 runs to 14 residues. V shed 2 bases and J shed 6 bases, with 11 bases lying between them. CDR3 nucleotides: TGTGCCAGCAGTTACGGGCGTCCCCCCAATGAGCAGTTCTTC. Residues: CASSYGRPPNEQFF.

Ten or more counts support this clonotype. The chain has TRBV6-6 and TRBJ2-7; 9 positions match TRBD1. Trimming removed 5 bases from V and 2 bases from J; junction bases left unmatched: 4. The germline V gene encodes CDR1 MNHNY and CDR2 SVGAGI (reference sequence). The CDR3 totals 14 residues. For the CDR3, the DNA is TGTGCCAGCAGTACGGGACAGGGAACCTACGAGCAGTACTTC. Protein: CASSTGQGTYEQYF.

The chain recombines TRBV20-1 with TRBJ2-5; D gene uncertain. CDR1 and CDR2 from the germline V gene are DFQATT and SNEGSKA (reference sequence). Trimming removed 6 bases at V and 3 bases at J, with 14 bases between. This CDR3 contains 13 residues. CDR3: CSALVGYEETQYF. The CDR3 DNA is TGCAGTGCGTTGGTAGGATATGAAGAGACCCAGTACTTC.

Only a few counts were recorded for this clonotype. The chain is built from TRBV24-1 and TRBJ2-3; no clear D gene. V was trimmed by 5 bases and J by 4 bases, leaving 9 bases between them. The length of the CDR3 is 13 residues. CDR1 KGHDR and CDR2 SFDVKD come from the germline V gene. The DNA of the CDR3 is TGTGCCACCAGTGTGGGTAGCCCAGATACGCAGTATTTT. It encodes CATSVGSPDTQYF.

The sample holds many counts of this clonotype. This rearrangement joins TRBV29-1 to TRBJ2-3; D might be TRBD1 (6 bases). The V gene lost 4 bases and the J gene lost 2 bases, with 13 bases spanning the gap. In germline, CDR1 is SQVTM, CDR2 ANQGSEA. The CDR3 covers 14 residues. This chain's CDR3 is CSVVVQGTTDTQYF. In nucleotides, the CDR3 is TGCAGCGTTGTTGTGCAGGGGACCACAGATACGCAGTATTTT.

V gene TRBV4-1 combines with J gene TRBJ2-3, with D perhaps assigned TRBD1 or TRBD2 (6 bases each). Trimming removed 11 bases at V and 5 bases at J, with 17 bases between. Per the germline V gene, CDR1 is MGHRA and CDR2 is YSYEKL. This CDR3 spans 13 amino acids. The CDR3 DNA sequence: TGCGCCTCCCGGGGGCGGGGTGGAGATACGCAGTATTTT. Protein: CASRGRGGDTQYF.

This clonotype has more than one count but fewer than ten. V is TRBV29-1 and J is TRBJ1-2; D is ambiguous. Trimming took off 3 bases at V and 8 bases at J, with 19 bases between the two ends. This CDR3 is built from 14 residues. CDR1 and CDR2 from the germline V gene are SQVTM and ANQGSEA. CDR3 protein: CSVDDKFGKKGYTF. The CDR3 region has the DNA TGCAGCGTTGATGACAAATTCGGCAAGAAGGGCTACACCTTC. Full variable domain (outside the CDR3, taken from reference TRBV29-1 and TRBJ1-2): SAVISQKPSRDICQRGTSLTIQCQVDSQVTMMFWYRQQPGQSLTLIATANQGSEATYESGFVIDKFPISRPNLTFSTLTVSNMSPEDSSIYLCSVDDKFGKKGYTFGSGTRLTVV.

There are a few counts of this clonotype. The chain joins TRBV28 to TRBJ1-5, with unresolved D. Trimming took 6 bases from V and 6 from J, leaving 6 bases between them. The CDR3 consists of 11 residues. Looked up from germline, CDR1 is MDHEN and CDR2 is SYDVKM. Here the CDR3 DNA reads TGTGCCAGCAGGGGCGGTCAGCCCCAGCATTTT. Residues: CASRGGQPQHF.

This clonotype was counted between two and nine times. The chain employs TRBV11-3 and TRBJ2-1, with no clear D. Trimming cost V 1 base and J 5 bases, with 12 bases left between them. This CDR3 has 15 residues. From germline, CDR1 is SGHNT and CDR2 YENEEA. The CDR3 loop is CASSLGWQRNNEQFF. The CDR3, as DNA: TGTGCCAGCAGCTTAGGATGGCAGAGAAACAATGAGCAGTTCTTC.

This chain connects TRBV7-9 to TRBJ2-5; D may be TRBD1 (5 bases). The germline gives CDR1 SEHNR, CDR2 FQNEAQ (reference sequence). The V gene lost 8 bases and the J gene lost 10 bases, with 17 bases spanning the gap. The CDR3 spans 12 residues. CDR3 sequence reads: CASAIGQGFQYF. CDR3 DNA sequence: TGTGCCAGCGCCATCGGCCAGGGATTCCAGTACTTC.

This clonotype occurred many times. The chain joins TRBV2 to TRBJ2-1, with 8 nucleotides matching TRBD1. Germline-derived CDR1 and CDR2 are SNHLY and FYNNEI. This CDR3 has 17 residues. Unmatched junction bases numbered 10, after V lost 6 bases and J lost 0 bases. The CDR3 reads CASRNDRGKSSYNEQFF. DNA of the CDR3: TGTGCCAGCAGAAACGACAGGGGCAAGAGCTCCTACAATGAGCAGTTCTTC.

The rearrangement uses TRBV28 and TRBJ1-1; no definite D call. Between the trimmed V and J ends, which lost 8 bases and 7 bases, there was a span of 11 bases. Germline CDR1 MDHEN, CDR2 SYDVKM. The CDR3 sequence is 11 residues long. CDR3 nucleotide sequence: TGTGCCAGCGTCTTTGGCTTTGAAGCTTTCTTT. It specifies CASVFGFEAFF.

There are a few counts of this clonotype. The J gene is TRBJ2-3, the V gene TRBV12-3 or TRBV12-4; 11 nucleotides agree with TRBD1. CDR3 length: 14 residues. V trimming: 9 bases; J trimming: 0 bases; junction bases outside the gene matches: 2. CDR3 DNA: TGTGCCAGTGGACAGGGGGCGAGCACAGATACGCAGTATTTT. Translating it yields CASGQGASTDTQYF.

Of note for this clonotype: This sequence may be a read error, since a much larger clone differs from it by one base. The rearrangement joins TRBV3-1 to TRBJ2-3, with no clear D. From germline, CDR1 is LGHDT and CDR2 YNNKEL (reference sequence). The CDR3 totals 13 residues. CDR3 amino acids: CVSSIGGTDTQYF. The DNA for the CDR3 is TGTGTCAGCAGCATCGGTGGCACAGATACGCAGTATTTT.

A few counts support this clonotype. This sequence joins TRBV30 and TRBJ2-7; D not resolved. The V end lost 4 bases, the J end lost 2 bases, and 12 bases lay between the germline ends. The CDR3 totals 13 residues. Germline V gives CDR1 GTSNPN, CDR2 SVGIG (reference sequence). The CDR3 reads CAWNRGKAYEQYF. The DNA of the CDR3 is TGTGCCTGGAACCGCGGAAAAGCCTACGAGCAGTACTTC.

CDR3 amino acids: CSAPNPAVGQIDTQYF. Written as DNA, the CDR3 is TGCAGTGCTCCCAACCCCGCGGTGGGGCAGATAGATACGCAGTATTTT. The gene calls are TRBV20-1 and TRBJ2-3; D might be TRBD1 (5 bases). Trimming removed 5 bases from V and 5 bases from J, with 23 bases in between. CDR3 length: 16 amino acids. The V gene's germline CDR1 is DFQATT and CDR2 SNEGSKA (reference sequence).

The J gene is TRBJ2-1, the V gene TRBV5-1; 13 nucleotides line up with TRBD2. The CDR3 totals 17 residues. Trimming took 4 bases from V and 8 from J; bases not matched to a gene: 12. The germline V gene has CDR1 SGHRS and CDR2 YFSETQ. The DNA of the CDR3 is TGCGCCAGCAGCCCGAAACCCGGGACTAGCGGGGTGGATGAGCAGTTCTTC. This encodes CASSPKPGTSGVDEQFF. The entire variable domain, with the rest obtained from reference TRBV5-1 and TRBJ2-1, is as follows: KAGVTQTPRYLIKTRGQQVTLSCSPISGHRSVSWYQQTPGQGLQFLFEYFSETQRNKGNFPGRFSGRQFSNSRSEMNVSTLELGDSALYLCASSPKPGTSGVDEQFFGPGTRLTVL.

In this sample, this clonotype turned up many times. This sequence joins TRBV27 and TRBJ1-2, with 8 bases fitting TRBD1. Germline CDR1 reads MNHEY; CDR2 reads SMNVEV (reference sequence). CDR3 size: 13 residues. V gave up 6 bases and J gave up 3 bases; unmatched junction bases: 3. The CDR3 DNA is TGTGCCAGCAGCGGACAGGGCGACTATGGCTACACCTTC. As protein: CASSGQGDYGYTF.

The V call is TRBV20-1, the J call TRBJ1-2; a possible D gene is TRBD1 (6 bases). CDR1 and CDR2 (germline): DFQATT, SNEGSKA (reference sequence). This CDR3 is 15 amino acids long. V lost 4 bases and J 7 bases, leaving 22 bases between the germline ends. The CDR3 is CSAMPPEGEWRGYTF. The CDR3 DNA reads TGCAGTGCTATGCCCCCCGAGGGGGAATGGCGTGGCTACACCTTC.

This clonotype was observed once. Possible read error: a much larger clone is one base away. The rearrangement uses TRBV5-5 and TRBJ2-3; 9 bases are shared with TRBD2. The CDR3 runs 17 residues. Germline CDR1 SGHKS, CDR2 YYEKEE (reference sequence). This CDR3 is CTSSLGRLADSTDTQYF. CDR3 nucleotide sequence: TGTACCAGCAGCTTGGGTCGACTAGCGGATAGCACAGATACGCAGTATTTT.

V usage is TRBV6-1 and J usage is TRBJ2-7; D gene uncertain. The CDR3 loop spans 15 amino acids. Per germline, CDR1 MNHNS and CDR2 SASEGT. V lost 0 bases, J lost 3 bases, and 12 bases lay in between. CDR3 bases: TGTGCCAGCAGTGAAGCGCCGGGCTCTCACTACGAGCAGTACTTC. As protein: CASSEAPGSHYEQYF.

This clonotype was seen only a few times. The chain has TRBV15 and TRBJ2-1; no clear D. Matching the DNA end better, TRBJ2-7 makes the J call doubtful. The CDR3 consists of 15 residues. Germline V gene lookup returns CDR1 LNHNV and CDR2 YYDKDF (reference sequence). The CDR3 here is CATSRDAFRYNEQYF. The CDR3 nucleotides read TGTGCCACCAGCAGAGATGCCTTCCGTTACAATGAGCAGTACTTC.

The chain couples TRBV6-5 to TRBJ2-2; D may be TRBD2 (6 bases). V was shortened by 6 bases and J by 6 bases, with 11 bases between the two germline ends. The germline gives CDR1 MNHEY, CDR2 SVGAGI. The CDR3 contains 13 residues. The DNA of the CDR3 is TGTGCCAGCAGGTTCGGGGGATCCGGGGAGCTGTTTTTT. Residues: CASRFGGSGELFF.

Worth noting for this clonotype: Germline is not matched at one junction end, which may reflect a read error. This chain uses TRBV5-1 with TRBJ1-2; TRBD1 aligns across 7 bases. Germline CDR1 SGHRS, CDR2 YFSETQ. CDR3 length: 14 residues. The CDR3 DNA reads as TGCGCCAGCAGTCATCCCGACAGGGAGGGGGGCTGCACCTTC. Encoded protein: CASSHPDREGGCTF.

V is TRBV7-2 and J is TRBJ1-1, with D perhaps matching TRBD1 (6 bases). The V gene's germline CDR1 is SGHTA and CDR2 FQGNSA. Deletions cut 3 bases from V and 3 bases from J, with 11 bases between. The CDR3 has 14 amino acids. The CDR3, as DNA: TGTGCCAGCAGCTTGGGGGCTGAGGACACTGAAGCTTTCTTT. Translated: CASSLGAEDTEAFF.

The genes are TRBV11-1 and TRBJ1-1; D is unresolved. Trimming cost V 6 bases and J 6 bases, with 14 bases left between them. Germline loops: CDR1 SGHAT, CDR2 FQDESV (reference sequence). The CDR3 loop spans 13 amino acids. In DNA, the CDR3 is TGTGCCAGCAGTCCGGGGATAGGCCCTGAAGCTTTCTTT. Translation gives CASSPGIGPEAFF.

This clonotype has more than one count but fewer than ten. The chain employs TRBV5-6 and TRBJ2-3; maybe TRBD1 (6 bases). CDR3 length equals 15 residues. Germline V gives CDR1 SGHDT, CDR2 YYEEEE. V lost 4 bases and J 2 bases, leaving 14 bases between the germline ends. The CDR3 loop reads CASSVQGFSTDTQYF. CDR3 nucleotide sequence: TGTGCCAGCAGCGTTCAGGGGTTTTCCACAGATACGCAGTATTTT.

This chain joins TRBV5-1 and TRBJ2-3, with D unclear. The V and J ends lost 5 bases and 3 bases respectively, with 16 bases between them. Germline V gene data show CDR1 as SGHRS and CDR2 as YFSETQ. The CDR3 consists of 15 residues. The CDR3 region has the DNA TGCGCCAGCAGGCCTTCCACCCCGCTGACAGATACGCAGTATTTT. It is translated as CASRPSTPLTDTQYF.